Detailed here is one T cell receptor beta chain. Its antigen remains unknown. CDR3 size: 16 residues. V gave up 3 bases and J gave up 4 bases; unmatched junction bases: 7. CDR1 and CDR2 from the germline V gene are SGDLS and YYNGEE. This sample stems from a study of monozygotic twins with cystic fibrosis. Overall study context: Libraries were built from approximately 3 micrograms of fragmented DNA using about 16 PCR cycles.

Generated by immunoSEQ multiplex PCR, the TCRdb table keeps only in-frame clones and is missing some. The profile shows about 32,000 clones, about 92% of them singletons. Study results and limitations: Shared CDR3 numbers were not associated with age, concordance or severity. In 13 of 16 pairs, V gene usage was closest to the co-twin's.

This sequence was found in a girl aged 2-10 years with cystic fibrosis. The gene calls are TRBV9 and TRBJ2-3; TRBD1 matches at 11 bases. The sample was blood. The CDR3 region is CASSDGTGGLSDTQYF. As DNA, the CDR3 is TGTGCCAGCAGCGACGGGACAGGGGGTTTATCAGATACGCAGTATTTT.